These 6 T cell receptor beta chains were all obtained from the same sample, sequenced in a study of breast tumors, draining lymph nodes, adjacent tissues. The lymph nodes were axillary draining lymph nodes from breast cancer patients. TCRdb re-called the multiplex PCR reads through MiXCR, storing one row per CDR3 protein. The data contain around 290,000 distinct CDR3 sequences, 30% of them singletons. The sample taken for sequencing was axillary lymph node tissue. The receptors here all came from a female donor with breast cancer. Some clones in this sample may be carry-over from other donors' samples.

The table lists this clonotype with many counts. The rearrangement uses TRBV19 and TRBJ1-2; the D gene is possibly TRBD1 (6 bases). CDR3 length: 14 residues. From germline, CDR1 is LNHDA and CDR2 SQIVND (reference sequence). The germline V and J ends were trimmed by 3 bases and 7 bases, with 15 bases remaining between them. The CDR3 nucleotides are TGTGCCAGTAGTATTGGGTTTCGAGGGGGTGGCTACACCTTC. This codes for CASSIGFRGGGYTF.

Concerning this clonotype: With a much larger clone just one base away, this may be a read error. The J gene is TRBJ2-2, the V gene TRBV11-3; a weak D match, TRBD1 (5 bases). Trimming stripped 9 bases from V and 3 bases from J, with 26 bases between. Germline CDR1 is SGHNT and CDR2 is YENEEA. CDR3 length: 18 residues. This chain's CDR3 is CASKKMTSPGPHTGELFF. CDR3 bases: TGTGCCAGTAAAAAGATGACATCCCCAGGGCCGCACACCGGGGAGCTGTTTTTT.

The chain joins TRBV27 to TRBJ2-5; 8 bases align to TRBD1. The CDR3 loop spans 14 amino acids. With 4 bases clipped from V and 2 bases from J, the junction kept 3 bases outside the gene matches. Germline-derived CDR1 and CDR2 are MNHEY and SMNVEV (reference sequence). CDR3 nucleotide sequence: TGTGCCAGCAGTTCCGGACAGGGACAAGAGACCCAGTACTTC. Translation: CASSSGQGQETQYF.

With regard to this clonotype: One junction end does not reproduce the germline sequence, and a read error may be involved. The chain uses TRBV24-1 and TRBJ2-2; D is unresolved. The CDR3 runs to 14 residues. CDR1 is KGHDR and CDR2 is SFDVKD in the germline V gene. The CDR3 DNA reads TGTGCCACCAGCGACTCATTTACCCGCCAGGAGCTGTCTTTT. It yields the protein CATSDSFTRQELSF.

The V gene is TRBV24-1, the J gene TRBJ1-5, with D tentatively TRBD1 (6 bases). CDR1 and CDR2 (germline): KGHDR, SFDVKD. The CDR3 consists of 13 residues. V dropped 8 bases and J dropped 14 bases, with 21 bases sitting between them. CDR3 nucleotides: TGTGCCACCACGCGGGGGGCTAGCAGCAATGAGCATTTT. It yields the protein CATTRGASSNEHF.

This clonotype was recorded at least ten times. The chain uses TRBV20-1 and TRBJ2-3; 14 bases are a match to TRBD2. From germline, CDR1 is DFQATT and CDR2 SNEGSKA (reference sequence). CDR3 length: 14 residues. V trimming: 6 bases; J trimming: 10 bases; junction bases outside the gene matches: 9. This chain's CDR3 is CSAGTSGRTEAQYF. In DNA form, the CDR3 reads TGCAGTGCCGGGACTAGCGGGAGAACCGAGGCGCAGTATTTT.